The rows below give T cell receptor beta chains drawn from one sample of a study of early T cells in non-severe SARS-CoV-2 infection. TCRdb recomputed calls from the 5' RACE reads with MiXCR, one row per CDR3 protein. Counted here are approximately 70,000 distinct CDR3 sequences, around a tenth occurring once; the ten biggest clones make up approximately 8%. The sample was whole blood, taken at baseline. These receptors all stem from an adult who was a healthcare worker with PCR-confirmed SARS-CoV-2 infection or an uninfected control (not recorded which). Each CDR3 is given without its conserved first and last residue.

TRBV12-3/TRBV12-4 | ASSLDSSGSSAGYEQY
TRBV29-1 | SLREQGGEKLF
TRBV6-5 | ASSRAEAGDTQY
TRBV19 | ASSVNDGIGNTIY
TRBV6-5 | ASSYSDRNIQY
TRBV6-2/TRBV6-3 | ASSFTTNTEAF
TRBV4-3 | ASSQERDYSNTEAF
TRBV27 | ASSRQKGANTEAF
TRBV6-1 | ASSESSGGSGTDTQY
TRBV5-1 | ASSPRTARDEQF
TRBV7-9 | ASSLWSGGQETQY
TRBV12-3/TRBV12-4 | ASSLNGGYEQY
TRBV5-1 | ASSLGTGLREKLF
TRBV12-5 | ASHTGGRKTGNTIY
TRBV20-1 | SASEGPADTGELF
TRBV6-2/TRBV6-3 | ATNTGGSYNEQF
TRBV30 | ASWPKYSGGTDTQY
TRBV11-3 | ASSGPVAGVFHEQF
TRBV7-9 | ASSYGTGNYGYT
TRBV11-2 | ASSLRGDEQF
TRBV28 | ASSFAVETYNEQF
TRBV19 | ASSMAHGTGTTEAF
TRBV6-5 | ASSYPWGGTKAKNIQY
TRBV20-1 | SARDPRRASEQY
TRBV29-1 | SVTSASGGDQETQY
TRBV19 | ASSMPTSGANVLT
TRBV30 | AWSVPRTGGGEQY
TRBV7-2 | ASSLGGEQF
TRBV24-1 | ATSPNSNYGYT
TRBV12-5 | ASGLSPAAGTNYGYT
TRBV6-1 | ASAVGGMDYGYT
TRBV20-1 | SARQYTEAF
TRBV10-3 | AISERGEKLF
TRBV2 | ASSYGGARNEQF
TRBV4-1 | ASSQGTSSYT
TRBV7-2 | ASSIGGTANSPLH
TRBV29-1 | SVRAGGGRNEQF
TRBV20-1 | SAPPAGRGQVGVVTEAF
TRBV7-2 | ASSLGSRPYEQY
TRBV2 | ASSEIGSPKNIQY
TRBV12-3/TRBV12-4 | ASSLLAGGPGSETQY
TRBV7-2 | ASRLLGETGELF
TRBV2 | ASRWTGALGLSSTDTQY
TRBV10-3 | AISAWTSGGDEQY
TRBV2 | ASSSELSPGIYSNQPQH
TRBV27 | ASSHGTGGYEQY
TRBV5-1 | ASSLQGHSTDTQY
TRBV6-5 | ASSYGGTGTEGSPLH
TRBV25-1 | ASSESFGPAGELF
TRBV2 | AVQIERNTEAF
TRBV6-6 | ASSGLAGSSYEQY